The 9 T cell receptor beta chains listed next were all sequenced from one sample in a study of blood T cell repertoires in COVID-19. Measured with immunoSEQ multiplex PCR; TCRdb has only the in-frame clones, and not every one. The sample contains roughly 310,000 clones, around 91% of which appear only once. Sequencing used PBMCs or T cells enriched from blood (not recorded which). These receptors originate from a woman aged 40 to 49 who had recovered from COVID-19.

The V call is TRBV7-6, the J call TRBJ2-2, with 11 bases matching TRBD1. CDR1 and CDR2 (germline): SGHVS, FNYEAQ. Germline trimming cut 5 bases from V and 6 bases from J; bases unmatched to any gene: 8. The CDR3 spans 16 residues. The DNA of the CDR3 is TGTGCCAGCAGCCTCCGGGACAGGGGGGTCCCCGGGGAGCTGTTTTTT. Translated: CASSLRDRGVPGELFF. The whole variable domain, remainder taken from reference TRBV7-6 and TRBJ2-2, is GAGVSQSPRYKVTKRGQDVALRCDPISGHVSLYWYRQALGQGPEFLTYFNYEAQQDKSGLPNDRFSAERPEGSISTLTIQRTEQRDSAMYRCASSLRDRGVPGELFFGEGSRLTVL.

The rearrangement joins TRBV7-9 to TRBJ1-1; 7 nucleotides agree with TRBD1. Trimming at V came to 3 bases and at J to 1 base, leaving 8 bases not matched to a gene. Per germline, CDR1 SEHNR and CDR2 FQNEAQ (reference sequence). The CDR3 sequence is 16 residues long. The CDR3 protein is CASSFTGAYENTEAFF. Here the CDR3 DNA reads TGTGCCAGCAGCTTCACAGGGGCCTATGAGAACACTGAAGCTTTCTTT. Variable domain in full (rest from reference TRBV7-9 and TRBJ1-1): DTGVSQNPRHKITKRGQNVTFRCDPISEHNRLYWYRQTLGQGPEFLTYFQNEAQLEKSRLLSDRFSAERPKGSFSTLEIQRTEQGDSAMYLCASSFTGAYENTEAFFGQGTRLTVV.

This chain uses TRBV7-2 with TRBJ2-1; tentatively, D is TRBD2 (6 bases). CDR3 length: 15 residues. The germline gives CDR1 SGHTA, CDR2 FQGNSA. V dropped 5 bases and J dropped 6 bases, with 17 bases sitting between them. The DNA for the CDR3 is TGTGCCAGCAGCCCGGGAGAATTGGTGGTCAATGAGCAGTTCTTC. It is translated as CASSPGELVVNEQFF.

The V and J genes are TRBV25-1 and TRBJ2-1; 11 bases match TRBD2. The CDR3 loop spans 16 amino acids. CDR1 and CDR2 from the germline V gene are MGHDK and SYGVNS. Trimming removed 9 bases from V and 1 base from J; junction bases left unmatched: 8. The CDR3 here is CARRGLADLSYNEQFF. For the CDR3, the DNA is TGTGCCAGAAGGGGACTAGCGGATTTATCCTACAATGAGCAGTTCTTC.

This sequence joins TRBV7-9 and TRBJ2-1; maybe TRBD1 (6 bases). The CDR3 is made up of 13 amino acids. V dropped 6 bases and J dropped 7 bases, with 13 bases sitting between them. Germline V gives CDR1 SEHNR, CDR2 FQNEAQ (reference sequence). The CDR3: CASRKDSQNEQFF. Here the CDR3 DNA reads TGTGCCAGCAGGAAGGACAGTCAAAATGAGCAGTTCTTC. Using reference TRBV7-9 and TRBJ2-1 for the parts outside the CDR3, the full variable domain is DTGVSQNPRHKITKRGQNVTFRCDPISEHNRLYWYRQTLGQGPEFLTYFQNEAQLEKSRLLSDRFSAERPKGSFSTLEIQRTEQGDSAMYLCASRKDSQNEQFFGPGTRLTVL.

In this sample, this clone turned up a few times. This chain connects TRBV24-1 to TRBJ2-2; 10 positions agree with TRBD1. The V gene end was trimmed by 9 bases and the J gene end by 2 bases; junction bases not matched to a gene: 2. The CDR3 totals 14 residues. Germline V gives CDR1 KGHDR, CDR2 SFDVKD. DNA of the CDR3: TGTGCCACCGGGACAGGGGACAACACCGGGGAGCTGTTTTTT. Translating gives CATGTGDNTGELFF.

The rearrangement links TRBV11-2 to TRBJ1-1; 7 nucleotides agree with TRBD1. This CDR3 region has 15 residues. CDR1 and CDR2 (germline): SGHAT, FQNNGV. V lost 6 bases to trimming and J lost 6 bases; unmatched junction nucleotides: 13. In nucleotides, the CDR3 is TGTGCCAGCAGTTTACTCGACAGGGCCTACGCTGAAGCTTTCTTT. Translation gives CASSLLDRAYAEAFF.

This clone has a single count. The chain links TRBV11-3 to TRBJ2-7; 10 nucleotides match TRBD2. Losses at the gene ends were 7 bases for V and 4 bases for J; bases not matched to a gene: 10. The CDR3 runs to 15 residues. CDR1 SGHNT and CDR2 YENEEA come from the germline V gene. For the CDR3, the DNA is TGTGCCAGCAAGGGGTCAGCGGGAGGGCAGTACGAGCAGTACTTC. This gives the protein CASKGSAGGQYEQYF. Full variable domain (outside the CDR3, taken from reference TRBV11-3 and TRBJ2-7): EAGVVQSPRYKIIEKKQPVAFWCNPISGHNTLYWYLQNLGQGPELLIRYENEEAVDDSQLPKDRFSAERLKGVDSTLKIQPAELGDSAVYLCASKGSAGGQYEQYFGPGTRLTVT.

The V call is TRBV29-1, the J call TRBJ1-1; 10 nucleotides line up with TRBD1. This CDR3 comprises 13 residues. The trim removed 6 bases at V and 5 bases at J, leaving 6 bases unmatched. Germline V gene lookup returns CDR1 SQVTM and CDR2 ANQGSEA. CDR3 in amino acids: CSVAGTGVTEAFF. In DNA, the CDR3 is TGCAGCGTGGCCGGGACAGGGGTGACTGAAGCTTTCTTT.